Below are 15 T cell receptor beta chains sequenced from a single sample in a study of T cells in Graves' hyperthyroidism and ophthalmopathy. The source material, RNA transcripts, was used to amplify TCR beta CDR3 regions. The TCR CDR3 first-round RT-PCR relied on the HTBI primer set. One entry per CDR3 protein results from TCRdb running MiXCR on the multiplex PCR reads. The sample lists about 300,000 distinct CDR3 sequences; roughly 19% were seen once. The sample consisted of blood. Receptors were obtained from a man between 45 and 60 years old with Graves' ophthalmopathy.

The chain combines TRBV5-1 with TRBJ1-1; TRBD1 might be the D (6 bases). V was pared by 4 bases and J by 1 base, with 14 bases between. The CDR3 is 15 amino acids. Germline V gene sequence: CDR1 SGHRS, CDR2 YFSETQ. CDR3 sequence (DNA): TGCGCCAGCAGCGCCGCAGGGGCGGCGAACACTGAAGCTTTCTTT. Translation: CASSAAGAANTEAFF.

This chain links TRBV29-1 with TRBJ2-1; D is unresolved. CDR3 length equals 10 residues. Per germline, CDR1 SQVTM and CDR2 ANQGSEA. Between the trimmed V and J ends, which lost 6 bases and 7 bases, there was a span of 7 bases. The CDR3 here is CSVARNEQFF. The CDR3 nucleotides read TGCAGCGTCGCCCGGAATGAGCAGTTCTTC.

At least ten counts were recorded for this clonotype. This sequence joins TRBV6-1 and TRBJ1-4; D unclear. V dropped 4 bases and J dropped 8 bases, with 20 bases sitting between them. The germline V gene encodes CDR1 MNHNS and CDR2 SASEGT. The CDR3 runs 16 residues. This CDR3 reads CASSASSRPLGEKLFF. The CDR3 DNA is TGTGCCAGCAGTGCGTCATCCCGGCCCCTGGGAGAAAAACTGTTTTTT.

This clonotype was seen more than once but under ten times. The rearrangement joins TRBV14 to TRBJ2-1; 10 nucleotides match TRBD2. The CDR3 totals 15 residues. Per the germline V gene, CDR1 is SGHDN and CDR2 is FVKESK. The V and J ends lost 6 bases and 9 bases, in that order; junction bases with no gene match: 11. CDR3 in DNA: TGTGCCAGCAGTATCGCGCTAGCGGGAGCGGGTGAGCAGTTCTTC. Protein sequence: CASSIALAGAGEQFF.

This clonotype was seen ten or more times. The chain employs TRBV20-1 and TRBJ2-1; possible D gene TRBD1, 5 bases. With 3 bases removed from V and 2 bases from J, the gap between germline ends came to 14 bases. CDR1 and CDR2 from the germline V gene are DFQATT and SNEGSKA (reference sequence). There are 15 residues in the CDR3. The CDR3 DNA reads as TGCAGTGCTAGTGCGCCAGGGCAGACCTACAATGAGCAGTTCTTC. Protein: CSASAPGQTYNEQFF.

This clonotype was found many times. The chain recombines TRBV2 with TRBJ2-3; 8 positions match TRBD2. Germline CDR1 SNHLY, CDR2 FYNNEI. CDR3 size: 16 residues. J gave up 0 bases and V 5 bases, and 7 bases lay outside the gene matches. CDR3 nucleotide sequence: TGTGCCAGCAGTCCAGGACTAGCAGCGAGCACAGATACGCAGTATTTT. Translating it yields CASSPGLAASTDTQYF.

The chain joins TRBV3-1 to TRBJ2-7; possible D gene TRBD1, 6 bases. This CDR3 has 14 amino acids. CDR1 and CDR2 (germline): LGHDT, YNNKEL (reference sequence). Trimming cost V 2 bases and J 3 bases, with 11 bases left between them. The CDR3 protein is CASSQNARGYEQYF. As DNA, the CDR3 is TGTGCCAGCAGCCAAAATGCCAGGGGCTACGAGCAGTACTTC.

This clonotype has more than one count but fewer than ten. CDR3 sequence reads: CASSQGLAGVEQFF. CDR3 in DNA: TGCGCCAGCAGCCAGGGACTAGCGGGAGTTGAGCAGTTCTTC. V and J are TRBV5-1 and TRBJ2-1, with 14 positions matching TRBD2. The CDR3 covers 14 residues. Looked up from germline, CDR1 is SGHRS and CDR2 is YFSETQ. V shed 4 bases and J 9 bases; nucleotides not matched to a gene: 3.

This clonotype was detected a few times. This chain connects TRBV29-1 to TRBJ2-7; D may be TRBD1 (6 bases). The V gene lost 6 bases and the J gene lost 9 bases, with 12 bases spanning the gap. The CDR3 is 10 amino acids. Looked up from germline, CDR1 is SQVTM and CDR2 is ANQGSEA. This CDR3 is CSVFYRVQYF. The CDR3 DNA reads as TGCAGCGTCTTCTACAGGGTGCAGTACTTC.

In its sample, this clonotype was seen a few times. The genes are TRBV15 and TRBJ2-6, with 12 positions matching TRBD1. The CDR3 covers 19 residues. CDR1 LNHNV and CDR2 YYDKDF come from the germline V gene (reference sequence). J gave up 2 bases and V 2 bases, and 7 bases lay outside the gene matches. CDR3 amino acids: CATSRSPRDRGPGANVLTF. The CDR3 coding sequence is TGTGCCACCAGCAGATCACCCCGGGACAGGGGGCCTGGGGCCAACGTCCTGACTTTC.

The gene calls are TRBV12-3 or TRBV12-4 and TRBJ2-1; D gene unclear. This CDR3 has 13 amino acids. Trimming removed 1 base from V and 8 bases from J, with 9 bases in between. The CDR3 sequence is CASSLDGVDEQFF. In DNA, the CDR3 is TGTGCCAGCAGTTTAGACGGCGTTGATGAGCAGTTCTTC.

The chain recombines TRBV19 with TRBJ2-3; 8 bases line up with TRBD1. Germline CDR1 reads LNHDA; CDR2 reads SQIVND (reference sequence). V lost 4 bases, J lost 7 bases, and 10 bases stayed unmatched. The CDR3 runs to 15 residues. The chain's CDR3 is CASSTGQGDSNTQYF. The CDR3 nucleotides read TGTGCCAGTAGTACCGGACAGGGTGACTCAAATACGCAGTATTTT.

There are many counts of this clonotype. The chain employs TRBV6-1 and TRBJ2-7; maybe TRBD2 (5 bases). Germline V lookup: CDR1 MNHNS, CDR2 SASEGT. The germline V and J ends were trimmed by 5 bases and 0 bases, with 14 bases remaining between them. The CDR3 loop spans 15 amino acids. The CDR3 DNA sequence: TGTGCCAGCAGTCCCGCCGGAGGAAGCTCCTACGAGCAGTACTTC. It specifies CASSPAGGSSYEQYF.

There are many counts of this clonotype. J is TRBJ2-7 and V is TRBV10-3; no firm D call. Trimming shortened V by 10 bases and J by 1 base, and 23 bases separated the two germline ends. Per germline, CDR1 ENHRY and CDR2 SYGVKD. The CDR3 length is 16 residues. The CDR3 DNA sequence: TGTGCCACTTCACGCCCTTCCACCCCCGATTCCTACGAGCAGTACTTC. This sequence encodes CATSRPSTPDSYEQYF.

The chain employs TRBV12-3 or TRBV12-4 and TRBJ2-2; 7 positions match TRBD2. The V and J ends lost 6 bases and 4 bases, in that order; junction bases with no gene match: 8. The CDR3 contains 15 residues. CDR3 DNA: TGTGCCAGCAGACTAGAGGGCGGGAGCACCGGGGAGCTGTTTTTT. It encodes CASRLEGGSTGELFF.